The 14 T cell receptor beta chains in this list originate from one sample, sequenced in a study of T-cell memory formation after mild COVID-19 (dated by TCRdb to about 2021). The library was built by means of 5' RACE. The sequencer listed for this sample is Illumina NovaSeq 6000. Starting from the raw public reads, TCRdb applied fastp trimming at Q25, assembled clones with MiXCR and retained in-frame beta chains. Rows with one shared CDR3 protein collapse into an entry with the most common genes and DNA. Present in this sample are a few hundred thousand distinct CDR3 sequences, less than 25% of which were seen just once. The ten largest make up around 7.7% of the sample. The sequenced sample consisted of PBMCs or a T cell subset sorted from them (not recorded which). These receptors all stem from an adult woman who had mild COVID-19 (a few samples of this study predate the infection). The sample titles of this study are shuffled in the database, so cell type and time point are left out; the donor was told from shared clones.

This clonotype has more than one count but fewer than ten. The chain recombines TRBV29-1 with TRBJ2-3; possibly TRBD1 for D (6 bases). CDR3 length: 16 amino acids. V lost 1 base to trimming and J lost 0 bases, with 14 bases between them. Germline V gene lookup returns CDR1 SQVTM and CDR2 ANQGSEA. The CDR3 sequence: CSVEGGTLPSTDTQYF. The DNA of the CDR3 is TGCAGCGTTGAAGGAGGGACACTCCCCAGCACAGATACGCAGTATTTT.

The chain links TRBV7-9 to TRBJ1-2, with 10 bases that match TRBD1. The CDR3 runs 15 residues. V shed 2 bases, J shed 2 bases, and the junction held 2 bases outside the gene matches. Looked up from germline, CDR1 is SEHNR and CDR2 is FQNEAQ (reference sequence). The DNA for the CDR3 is TGTGCCAGCAGCTTATCGGGACAGGGGAACTATGGCTACACCTTC. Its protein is CASSLSGQGNYGYTF. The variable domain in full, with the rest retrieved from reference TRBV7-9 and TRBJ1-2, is DTGVSQNPRHKITKRGQNVTFRCDPISEHNRLYWYRQTLGQGPEFLTYFQNEAQLEKSRLLSDRFSAERPKGSFSTLEIQRTEQGDSAMYLCASSLSGQGNYGYTFGSGTRLTVV.

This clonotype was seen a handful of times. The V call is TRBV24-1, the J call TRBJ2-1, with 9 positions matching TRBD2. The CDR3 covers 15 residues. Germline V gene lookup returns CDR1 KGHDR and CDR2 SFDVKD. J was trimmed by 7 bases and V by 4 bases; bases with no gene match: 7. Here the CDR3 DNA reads TGTGCCACCAGTGACCTAGCGGGGAGGGGAAATGAGCAGTTCTTC. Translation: CATSDLAGRGNEQFF.

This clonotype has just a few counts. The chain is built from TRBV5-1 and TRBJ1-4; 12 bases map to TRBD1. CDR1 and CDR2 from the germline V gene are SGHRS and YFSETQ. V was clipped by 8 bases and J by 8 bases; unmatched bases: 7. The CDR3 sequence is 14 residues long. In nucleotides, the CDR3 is TGCGCCAGTTACAAGGGGACAGGGGGCGAAAAACTGTTTTTT. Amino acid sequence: CASYKGTGGEKLFF.

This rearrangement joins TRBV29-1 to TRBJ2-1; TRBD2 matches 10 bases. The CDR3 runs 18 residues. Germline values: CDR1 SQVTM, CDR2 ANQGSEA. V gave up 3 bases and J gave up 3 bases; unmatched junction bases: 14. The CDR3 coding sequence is TGCAGCGTTGAGGGGACTAGCGCCAGAGTACTAGTCTACAATGAGCAGTTCTTC. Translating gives CSVEGTSARVLVYNEQFF.

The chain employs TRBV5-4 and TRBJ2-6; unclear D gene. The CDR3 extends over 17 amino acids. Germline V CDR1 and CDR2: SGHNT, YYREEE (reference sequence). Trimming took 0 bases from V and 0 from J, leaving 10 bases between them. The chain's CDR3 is CASSLAGRRSGANVLTF. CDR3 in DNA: TGTGCCAGCAGCTTGGCCGGCCGCCGCTCTGGGGCCAACGTCCTGACTTTC.

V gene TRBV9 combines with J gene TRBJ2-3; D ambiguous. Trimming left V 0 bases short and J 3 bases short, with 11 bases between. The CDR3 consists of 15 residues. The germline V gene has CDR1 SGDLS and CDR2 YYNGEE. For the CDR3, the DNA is TGTGCCAGCAGCGTAGGGGTGAGCCAAACAGATACGCAGTATTTT. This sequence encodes CASSVGVSQTDTQYF.

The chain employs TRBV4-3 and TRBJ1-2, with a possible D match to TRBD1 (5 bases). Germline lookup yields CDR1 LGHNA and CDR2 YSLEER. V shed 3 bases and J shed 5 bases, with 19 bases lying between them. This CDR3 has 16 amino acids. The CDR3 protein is CASSQGGARGRYGYTF. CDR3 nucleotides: TGCGCCAGCAGCCAGGGTGGGGCACGGGGGAGATATGGCTACACCTTC.

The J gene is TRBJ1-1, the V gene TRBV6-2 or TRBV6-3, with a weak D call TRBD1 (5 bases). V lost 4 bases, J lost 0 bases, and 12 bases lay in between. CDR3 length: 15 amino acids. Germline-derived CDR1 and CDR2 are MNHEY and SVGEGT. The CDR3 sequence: CASSLGVGMNTEAFF. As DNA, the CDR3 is TGTGCCAGCAGTTTAGGGGTCGGGATGAACACTGAAGCTTTCTTT.

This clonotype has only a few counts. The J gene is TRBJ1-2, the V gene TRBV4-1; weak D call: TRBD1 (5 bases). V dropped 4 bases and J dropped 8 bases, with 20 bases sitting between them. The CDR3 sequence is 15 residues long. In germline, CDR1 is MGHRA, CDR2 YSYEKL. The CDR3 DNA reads TGCGCCAGCAGCCGATGGATCGGGACCGCTCGCGGCTACACCTTC. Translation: CASSRWIGTARGYTF.

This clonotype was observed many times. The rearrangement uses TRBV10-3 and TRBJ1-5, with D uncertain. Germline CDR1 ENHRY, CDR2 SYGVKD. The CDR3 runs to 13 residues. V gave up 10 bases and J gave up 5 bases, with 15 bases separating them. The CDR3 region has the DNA TGTGCCACCGGAACCTATGTAGATCAGCCCCAGCATTTT. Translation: CATGTYVDQPQHF.

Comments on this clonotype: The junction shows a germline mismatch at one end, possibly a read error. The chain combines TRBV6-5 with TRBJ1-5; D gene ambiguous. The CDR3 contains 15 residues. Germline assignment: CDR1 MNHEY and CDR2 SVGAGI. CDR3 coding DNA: TGTGACAGCAGTTACCGAGGCGGTAGCAATCAGCCCCAGCATTTT. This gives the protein CDSSYRGGSNQPQHF.

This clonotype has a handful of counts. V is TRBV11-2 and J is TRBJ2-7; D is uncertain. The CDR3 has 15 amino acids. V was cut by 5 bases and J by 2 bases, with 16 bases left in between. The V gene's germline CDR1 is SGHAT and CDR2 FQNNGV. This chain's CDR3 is CASSRAGTAAYEQYF. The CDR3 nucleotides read TGTGCCAGCAGCAGAGCCGGTACAGCAGCCTACGAGCAGTACTTC.

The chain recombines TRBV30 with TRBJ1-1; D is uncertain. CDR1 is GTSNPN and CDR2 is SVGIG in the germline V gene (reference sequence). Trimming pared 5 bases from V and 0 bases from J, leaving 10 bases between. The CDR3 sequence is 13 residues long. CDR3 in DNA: TGTGCCTGGTCGGCTCAGATGAACACTGAAGCTTTCTTT. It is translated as CAWSAQMNTEAFF.